The 9 T cell receptor beta chains given below trace back to one sample, sequenced in a study of cytomegalovirus exposure and HLA in healthy donors. The PCR made use of 60 Vbeta and 13 Jbeta primers. Assay: immunoSEQ multiplex PCR; the TCRdb copy retains only in-frame clones and omits some. The sample records 35,000 to 50,000 clones, under 70% being singletons. Sequencing was carried out using PBMCs. All receptors come from a man in his sixties in good health and CMV-seropositive.

This chain joins TRBV7-8 and TRBJ2-3; 10 nucleotides align to TRBD2. The V segment lost 6 bases and the J segment 5 bases; nucleotides outside the gene matches: 11. From germline, CDR1 is SGHVS and CDR2 FQNEAQ. The CDR3 is made up of 16 amino acids. The CDR3 DNA is TGTGCCAGCAGTTATCCTAGCGGGAGACCCGTAGATACGCAGTATTTT. This translates into CASSYPSGRPVDTQYF.

The V and J genes are TRBV5-6 and TRBJ2-7; D possibly corresponds to TRBD2 (5 bases). Trimming took 3 bases from V and 3 from J, leaving 10 bases between them. This CDR3 has 13 amino acids. Germline-derived CDR1 and CDR2 are SGHDT and YYEEEE. This chain's CDR3 is CASSSGLNYEQYF. Written as DNA, the CDR3 is TGTGCCAGCAGCTCAGGACTGAACTACGAGCAGTACTTC.

This clone was seen a few times. The J gene is TRBJ2-1, the V gene TRBV5-6; possibly TRBD2 for D (6 bases). Looked up from germline, CDR1 is SGHDT and CDR2 is YYEEEE. The ends were cut back, 0 bases at V and 12 bases at J, with 19 bases in the middle. This CDR3 comprises 15 residues. As DNA, the CDR3 is TGTGCCAGCAGCTTGGCCGGGACTCAAGGTCCAGGGCAGTTCTTC. It codes for CASSLAGTQGPGQFF.

The chain recombines TRBV6-4 with TRBJ2-1; TRBD2 matches at 15 bases. After removal of 6 bases from V and 9 bases from J, the junction contained 12 bases not matched to a gene. CDR3 length equals 17 residues. Germline V gene lookup returns CDR1 MRHNA and CDR2 SNTAGT. CDR3 amino acids: CASRNRTSGRGGSEQFF. The DNA for the CDR3 is TGTGCCAGCAGAAATAGGACTAGCGGGAGGGGGGGGAGTGAGCAGTTCTTC.

The chain employs TRBV6-5 and TRBJ2-3, with 8 nucleotides matching TRBD1. The V gene end was trimmed by 4 bases and the J gene end by 3 bases; junction bases not matched to a gene: 9. Germline V gene sequence: CDR1 MNHEY, CDR2 SVGAGI. CDR3 size: 16 residues. CDR3: CASSSPLGQGTDTQYF. CDR3 in DNA: TGTGCCAGCAGTTCCCCTTTAGGACAGGGTACAGATACGCAGTATTTT.

The chain uses TRBV5-4 and TRBJ2-1, with TRBD2 matching 8 bases. Trimming removed 4 bases from V and 8 bases from J; junction bases left unmatched: 26. Germline loops: CDR1 SGHNT, CDR2 YYREEE (reference sequence). This CDR3 comprises 20 residues. CDR3 loop: CASSPGSPRVSGSFTDEQFF. Here the CDR3 DNA reads TGTGCCAGCAGCCCAGGCAGCCCGCGGGTCAGCGGGAGCTTTACGGATGAGCAGTTCTTC.

This clone has only a few counts. The chain combines TRBV9 with TRBJ2-1; D is perhaps TRBD2 (5 bases). V lost 0 bases and J lost 3, with 10 bases in between. Germline V gene lookup returns CDR1 SGDLS and CDR2 YYNGEE. The length of the CDR3 is 15 residues. CDR3: CASSVEDFHYNEQFF. CDR3 DNA: TGTGCCAGCAGCGTAGAGGACTTTCACTACAATGAGCAGTTCTTC.

The rearrangement joins TRBV7-9 to TRBJ1-2; 8 bases agree with TRBD1. Trimming removed 3 bases from V and 6 bases from J; junction bases left unmatched: 6. CDR1 and CDR2 (germline): SEHNR, FQNEAQ (reference sequence). The CDR3 spans 14 residues. CDR3 protein: CASSFTGGRNGYTF. Here the CDR3 DNA reads TGTGCCAGCAGCTTTACAGGGGGGCGTAATGGCTACACCTTC.

In its sample, this clone was seen a few times. The chain joins TRBV30 to TRBJ2-1; 9 positions agree with TRBD2. V shed 1 base and J 7 bases; nucleotides not matched to a gene: 8. CDR1 GTSNPN and CDR2 SVGIG come from the germline V gene (reference sequence). This CDR3 is 15 amino acids long. CDR3 sequence: CAWSAFAGGPNEQFF. The CDR3 DNA reads TGTGCCTGGAGTGCCTTTGCGGGAGGGCCGAATGAGCAGTTCTTC.